This T cell receptor beta chain was found in a study of blood T cell repertoires in COVID-19. The overall study: Acute and convalescent COVID-19 samples came from the United States, Italy and Spain. Sample material is recorded as cDNA or gDNA derived from T cells, B-cell-depleted T cells, or PBMCs.

Generated by immunoSEQ multiplex PCR, the TCRdb table keeps only in-frame clones and is missing some. The data hold about 300,000 clones, with around 85% observed a single time. The study recruited people aged about 18 to 89 years across 20 to 30 US areas. Two negative PCRs, clearance, or symptom resolution had been documented for recovered Cohort 3 donors. Trimming left V 0 bases short and J 8 bases short, with 13 bases between. The CDR3 has 14 residues. Germline loops: CDR1 MGHDK, CDR2 SYGVNS. Sequencing was done on a sample of PBMCs or T cells enriched from blood (not recorded which). This clonotype was sampled from a woman aged 45 to 65 who had recovered from COVID-19. The rearrangement links TRBV25-1 to TRBJ1-2; D perhaps matches TRBD1 (5 bases). CDR3 coding DNA: TGTGCCAGCAGTGAATATCAGGGAATCAAAGGCTACACCTTC. Translating it yields CASSEYQGIKGYTF.